The rows below give T cell receptor beta chains drawn from one sample of a study of siplizumab effects on memory and regulatory T cells. The assay was immunoSEQ multiplex PCR, and TCRdb's table has in-frame clones only and misses some. The repertoire has about 64,000 clones, around 96% of them found once; the top ten carry about 0.1%. What was sequenced was naive CD8+ T cells sorted from blood. The receptors shown here come from a human donor in good health. The CDR3 runs from the conserved cysteine through the conserved F or W. The D gene is left open where the match is weak. Size tells how often a clone was seen (once, few, many) or the class of an expanded clone, and some rows leave it out.

d_gene	v_gene	j_gene	abundance	CDR3aa	CDR3nt
NA	TRBV9	TRBJ2-2	once	CASSVGGGGHGELFF	TGTGCCAGCAGCGTAGGAGGTGGGGGCCACGGGGAGCTGTTTTTT
NA	TRBV4-3	TRBJ1-1	NA	CASSQLQGSDEAFF	TGCGCCAGCAGCCAATTGCAGGGTTCAGATGAAGCTTTCTTT
NA	TRBV5-6	TRBJ1-1	NA	CASNQNTEAFF	TGTGCCAGCAACCAGAACACTGAAGCTTTCTTT
TRBD2	TRBV10-3	TRBJ2-3	NA	CAVQSDEGLAGGHADTQYF	TGTGCCGTCCAAAGCGACGAGGGGCTAGCGGGGGGGCACGCAGATACGCAGTATTTT
NA	TRBV10-2	TRBJ2-7	NA	CASSDYEQYF	TGCGCCAGCAGTGACTACGAGCAGTACTTC
NA	TRBV20-1	TRBJ1-1	NA	CSVETPEAFF	TGCAGTGTTGAAACACCTGAAGCTTTCTTT
NA	TRBV4-1	TRBJ2-3	NA	CASSQEDLPNMDTQYF	TGCGCCAGCAGCCAAGAAGACTTGCCCAACATGGATACGCAGTATTTT
NA	TRBV9	TRBJ1-1	NA	CASSVENGGNTEAFF	TGTGCCAGCAGCGTAGAGAACGGGGGGAACACTGAAGCTTTCTTT
NA	TRBV10-2	TRBJ1-1	NA	CASSEGRAVQVGNTEAFF	TGCGCCAGCAGTGAGGGTAGGGCAGTACAGGTAGGTAACACTGAAGCTTTCTTT
TRBD1	TRBV7-2	TRBJ1-2	NA	CASSPVGTVDGYTF	TGTGCCAGCAGCCCGGTTGGGACAGTAGATGGCTACACCTTC
NA	TRBV13	TRBJ2-1	NA	CASSLGWLADEQFF	TGTGCCAGCAGCTTGGGATGGCTAGCCGATGAGCAGTTCTTC
TRBD1	TRBV30	TRBJ1-1	NA	CAWSVGGPNTEAFF	TGTGCCTGGAGTGTAGGGGGCCCCAACACTGAAGCTTTCTTT
NA	TRBV7-8	TRBJ2-7	NA	CASSLEGAASYEQYF	TGTGCCAGCAGCTTAGAAGGGGCGGCATCCTACGAGCAGTACTTC
TRBD2	TRBV13	TRBJ2-5	NA	CASSFRLAGGQETQYF	TGTGCCAGCAGCTTTAGACTAGCGGGGGGCCAAGAGACCCAGTACTTC
NA	TRBV9	TRBJ1-2	NA	CASSVDNPPNYGYTF	TGTGCCAGCAGCGTCGACAATCCGCCTAACTATGGCTACACCTTC
TRBD2	TRBV10-3	TRBJ2-3	NA	CAISATSGGAPDTQYF	TGTGCCATCAGTGCCACTAGCGGGGGGGCCCCAGATACGCAGTATTTT
NA	TRBV29-1	TRBJ2-2	NA	CSVTWETGELFF	TGCAGCGTGACATGGGAAACCGGGGAGCTGTTTTTT
NA	TRBV19	TRBJ2-3	NA	CASSGDTQYF	TGTGCCAGTAGCGGAGATACGCAGTATTTT
NA	TRBV29-1	TRBJ2-7	NA	CSVLDSSYEQYF	TGCAGCGTTTTGGACAGCTCCTACGAGCAGTACTTC
NA	TRBV19	TRBJ2-7	NA	CASSDSGSYEQYF	TGTGCCAGTAGTGACAGCGGTTCCTACGAGCAGTACTTC
NA	TRBV19	TRBJ1-1	once	CASSYSGNTEAFF	TGTGCCAGTAGTTACAGCGGGAACACTGAAGCTTTCTTT
TRBD1	TRBV6-5	TRBJ2-7	NA	CASSLTGTGHYEQYF	TGTGCCAGCAGCCTCACCGGGACAGGGCACTACGAGCAGTACTTC
NA	TRBV7-9	TRBJ1-4	NA	CASSLDGLNEKLFF	TGTGCCAGCAGCTTAGACGGGCTTAATGAAAAACTGTTTTTT
NA	TRBV6-5	TRBJ1-2	NA	CASSLLINYGYTF	TGTGCCAGCAGTTTATTGATAAACTATGGCTACACCTTC
NA	TRBV30	TRBJ1-2	NA	CATQALVYGYTF	TGTGCCACCCAAGCGCTAGTCTATGGCTACACCTTC
NA	TRBV7-6	TRBJ2-7	NA	CASSLVIGVGEQYF	TGTGCCAGCAGCTTAGTCATTGGAGTCGGCGAGCAGTACTTC
TRBD1	TRBV9	TRBJ2-5	NA	CASSATGQGEQETQYF	TGTGCCAGCAGCGCGACGGGACAGGGTGAACAAGAGACCCAGTACTTC
NA	TRBV4-1	TRBJ1-5	NA	CASSLGGPRAPYSNQPQHF	TGCGCCAGCAGCCTGGGGGGTCCCAGGGCTCCTTATAGCAATCAGCCCCAGCATTTT
NA	TRBV28	TRBJ1-5	once	CASKAGDYSNQPQHF	TGTGCCAGCAAAGCAGGAGATTATAGCAATCAGCCCCAGCATTTT
NA	TRBV28	TRBJ2-5	NA	CASGLVPVETQYF	TGTGCCAGCGGCCTGGTCCCGGTAGAGACCCAGTACTTC
NA	TRBV28	TRBJ2-7	NA	CASSLEYEQYF	TGTGCCAGCAGTTTAGAGTACGAGCAGTACTTC
TRBD1	TRBV4-1	TRBJ2-7	once	CASSQEDRGNYEQYF	TGCGCCAGCAGCCAAGAGGACAGGGGAAACTACGAGCAGTACTTC
TRBD1	TRBV11-1	TRBJ2-7	NA	CASSIGTGGFEQYF	TGTGCCAGCAGCATCGGGACAGGGGGCTTCGAGCAGTACTTC
TRBD2	TRBV6-5	TRBJ2-5	once	CASSYSSGARQYF	TGTGCCAGCAGTTACTCGAGCGGGGCCCGACAGTACTTC
TRBD1	TRBV29-1	TRBJ2-3	NA	CGSTGDRDTQYF	TGCGGATCGACAGGGGATAGAGATACGCAGTATTTT
NA	TRBV27	TRBJ2-2	NA	CASSLRGTGELFF	TGTGCCAGCAGTTTAAGGGGCACCGGGGAGCTGTTTTTT
NA	TRBV28	TRBJ2-7	NA	CASIPMGGTLYEQYF	TGTGCCAGCATCCCAATGGGGGGAACGCTTTACGAGCAGTACTTC
NA	TRBV6-6	TRBJ2-7	NA	CASSYEGAGYEQYF	TGTGCCAGCAGTTACGAAGGGGCCGGCTACGAGCAGTACTTC
NA	TRBV11-2	TRBJ2-1	NA	CASSLSDQGFYNEQFF	TGTGCCAGCAGCCTATCGGATCAGGGCTTCTACAATGAGCAGTTCTTC
NA	TRBV29-1	TRBJ2-7	NA	CSAGGSQTYEQYF	TGCAGCGCCGGAGGGTCACAGACCTACGAGCAGTACTTC
TRBD1	TRBV7-3	TRBJ2-5	NA	CASSPGQGSQETQYF	TGTGCCAGCAGCCCCGGACAGGGGTCCCAAGAGACCCAGTACTTC
NA	TRBV6-5	TRBJ2-7	NA	CASSYSSEQYF	TGTGCCAGCAGTTACTCCTCCGAGCAGTACTTC
NA	TRBV2	TRBJ1-2	NA	CASPWWDGGYGYTF	TGTGCCAGCCCTTGGTGGGACGGGGGCTATGGCTACACCTTC
TRBD1	TRBV15	TRBJ2-5	NA	CATSRGTGALEETQYF	TGTGCCACCAGCAGGGGGACAGGGGCCCTTGAGGAGACCCAGTACTTC
TRBD1	TRBV2	TRBJ2-3	NA	CASSPGQGTDTQYF	TGTGCCAGCAGCCCCGGACAGGGCACAGATACGCAGTATTTT
NA	TRBV15	TRBJ1-3	NA	CATSREASFSGNTIYF	TGTGCCACCAGCAGAGAGGCCAGCTTCTCTGGAAACACCATATATTTT
NA	TRBV27	TRBJ1-1	NA	CASSLSYRDEAFF	TGTGCCAGCAGTTTATCGTACAGGGATGAAGCTTTCTTT
NA	TRBV7-9	TRBJ2-2	once	CASPWGQDTGELFF	TGTGCCAGCCCCTGGGGGCAGGACACCGGGGAGCTGTTTTTT
TRBD2	TRBV4-1	TRBJ2-1	NA	CASSQVAGGYNEQFF	TGCGCCAGCAGCCAAGTAGCGGGGGGCTACAATGAGCAGTTCTTC
NA	TRBV5-4	TRBJ2-7	NA	CASSFDVGLTVSSYEQYF	TGTGCCAGCAGCTTCGATGTGGGTCTGACAGTGAGCTCCTACGAGCAGTACTTC
NA	TRBV5-5	TRBJ1-2	NA	CASSLDGVNYGYTF	TGTGCCAGCAGCTTGGATGGGGTAAACTATGGCTACACCTTC
TRBD1	TRBV19	TRBJ2-7	NA	CASSPWTGDSSYEQYF	TGTGCCAGTAGTCCCTGGACAGGGGACAGCTCCTACGAGCAGTACTTC
NA	TRBV10-1	TRBJ1-6	few	CASGGECCSPLHF	TGCGCCAGCGGGGGGGAGTGTTGTTCACCCCTCCACTTT
NA	TRBV5-1	TRBJ2-2	once	CASSLAENTGELFF	TGCGCCAGCAGCTTGGCGGAGAACACCGGGGAGCTGTTTTTT
NA	TRBV7-9	TRBJ1-6	NA	CASSLGGSPLHF	TGTGCCAGCAGCTTAGGGGGGTCACCCCTCCACTTT
NA	TRBV27	TRBJ2-2	NA	CASSLGESTGELFF	TGTGCCAGCAGTTTAGGGGAGTCGACCGGGGAGCTGTTTTTT
NA	TRBV7-3	TRBJ1-1	NA	CASSFFSTEAFF	TGTGCCAGCAGCTTTTTTAGCACTGAAGCTTTCTTT